This is a list of T cell receptor beta chains from one sample in a study of metastatic and nonmetastatic thyroid tumors. TCRdb re-clonotyped the PCR reads through MiXCR. The sample contains about 92,000 clones, 15% of which appear only once. Sequencing was carried out using blood. These receptor sequences come from a female donor with papillary thyroid cancer or a benign thyroid nodule (not recorded which). Some clones in this sample may be carry-over from other donors' samples. Each CDR3 is given with its conserved first and last residue. Fields, in order: J gene, D gene, clone size, V gene, CDR3 DNA, CDR3 protein. A D gene is named only where the DNA matches it firmly. Only part of the rows carry a size: once, few, many, or a class if the clone is expanded.

>TRBJ2-6|.|many|TRBV7-2
TGTGCCAGCAGCTTAGGTAACAGCCAGGACGTCCTGACTTTC
CASSLGNSQDVLTF
>TRBJ2-7|.|many|TRBV14
TGTGCCAGCAGCCAAGAAAAGAGCTACGAGCAGTACTTC
CASSQEKSYEQYF
>TRBJ1-5|TRBD1|many|TRBV6-2/TRBV6-3
TGTGCCAGCGGGAAGGCAGGGGGTAATCAGCCCCAGCATTTT
CASGKAGGNQPQHF
>TRBJ2-1|.|.|TRBV20-1
TGCAGTGCTAGAGATACGGGAAGGGGTTCCCCAACCTACAATGAGCAGTTCTTC
CSARDTGRGSPTYNEQFF
>TRBJ1-6|.|few|TRBV4-1
TGCGCCAGCAGCCAAGAACAGGGAGGGTCACCCCTCCACTTT
CASSQEQGGSPLHF
>TRBJ2-1|.|many|TRBV30
TGTGCCTGGAGTGAACCTCGCAATGCCCCTTACAATGAGCAGTTCTTC
CAWSEPRNAPYNEQFF
>TRBJ1-5|.|.|TRBV28
TGTGCCAGCAGTACCCGGGAAGGGAGCGATCAGCCCCAGCATTTT
CASSTREGSDQPQHF
>TRBJ1-1|.|many|TRBV6-5
TGTGCCAGCAGTTACTACCCCCGCCACCTGGGCACTGAAGCTTTCTTT
CASSYYPRHLGTEAFF
>TRBJ2-7|.|many|TRBV9
TGTGCCAGCAGCGTAGCGGACCAGGGGAGGCAGTACTTC
CASSVADQGRQYF
>TRBJ2-2|.|.|TRBV4-2
TGTGCCAGCAGCCCATCACGCCCGGGGGAGCTGTTTTTT
CASSPSRPGELFF
>TRBJ2-7|.|many|TRBV11-2
TGTGCCAGCAGCTTAAACAGGGAGACCTACGAGCAGTACTTC
CASSLNRETYEQYF
>TRBJ2-5|.|.|TRBV4-2
TGTGCCAGCAGCCAGGCACAGCGCGGGGCCAGACAAGAGACCCAGTACTTC
CASSQAQRGARQETQYF
>TRBJ2-1|TRBD2|.|TRBV12-3/TRBV12-4
TGTGCCAGCACCCCGGGCACCGGGACTAGCGGGGTTGATGAGCAGTTCTTC
CASTPGTGTSGVDEQFF
>TRBJ2-2|.|many|TRBV28
TGTGCCAGCACCCTGTCCGCCGGCACCGGGGAGCTGTTTTTT
CASTLSAGTGELFF
>TRBJ2-6|.|many|TRBV7-2
TGTGCCAGCAGCTCGTGGGGCCCTGGGGCCAACGTCCTGACTTTC
CASSSWGPGANVLTF
>TRBJ2-5|.|.|TRBV19
TGTGCCAGTAGGAGGGCGGACCAAGAGACCCAGTACTTC
CASRRADQETQYF
>TRBJ1-2|.|.|TRBV19
TGTGCCAGTAGTCCTAAACAGTGTGAGGACTATGGCTACACCTTC
CASSPKQCEDYGYTF
>TRBJ2-7|.|.|TRBV28
TGTGCCAGCAGTCCGGGACATGATCAGTACTTC
CASSPGHDQYF
>TRBJ2-7|TRBD2|many|TRBV9
TGTGCCAGCAGCTGGGGGGGGTTCCGCTCCTACGAGCAGTACTTC
CASSWGGFRSYEQYF
>TRBJ1-1|.|many|TRBV19
TGTGCCAGTAGTTTTGTGAACACTGAAGCTTTCTTT
CASSFVNTEAFF
>TRBJ2-7|TRBD1|many|TRBV20-1
TGCAGTGCTAGAGATTCGAGGACAGGGTCGGGCTACGAGCAGTACTTC
CSARDSRTGSGYEQYF
>TRBJ2-5|TRBD2|few|TRBV4-1
TGCGCCAGCAGCCGACTAGCGGGGGGGGAAGAGACCCAGTACTTC
CASSRLAGGEETQYF
>TRBJ1-2|.|many|TRBV20-1
TGCAGTGCTGTCGCCGGGACGAATGATCAAGGCTACACCTTC
CSAVAGTNDQGYTF
>TRBJ1-1|.|many|TRBV30
TGTGCCTGGAGTGTACTTCTGGGAGCGACTGAAGCTTTCTTT
CAWSVLLGATEAFF
>TRBJ1-1|.|many|TRBV11-2
TGTGCCAGCAAGTCCGGGAACACTGAAGCTTTCTTT
CASKSGNTEAFF
>TRBJ1-1|.|many|TRBV9
TGTGCCAGCAGCCGAGGCGGGTCCCAGAACACTGAAGCTTTCTTT
CASSRGGSQNTEAFF
>TRBJ1-3|.|many|TRBV15
TGTGCCACCAGCAGTAAAATTGGAAACACCATATATTTT
CATSSKIGNTIYF
>TRBJ1-1|.|many|TRBV3-1
TGTGCCAGCAGAACCTCCAGGGAAGTGAACACTGAAGCTTTCTTT
CASRTSREVNTEAFF
>TRBJ2-5|.|many|TRBV6-6
TGTGCCAGCAGTTACCGAGGACCGGGAGAGACCCAGTACTTC
CASSYRGPGETQYF
>TRBJ1-4|TRBD1|many|TRBV5-1
TGCGCCAGCAGCGACAGGGCAACTAATGAAAAACTGTTTTTT
CASSDRATNEKLFF
>TRBJ2-1|.|many|TRBV7-3
TGTGCCAGCAGCCGCGGACCGGACTTCAATGAGCAGTTCTTC
CASSRGPDFNEQFF
>TRBJ1-5|TRBD1|many|TRBV7-9
TGTGCCAGCAGCTTACAGGGGGATAATCAGCCCCAGCATTTT
CASSLQGDNQPQHF
>TRBJ2-1|.|many|TRBV9
TGTGCCAGCAGCGTGGGCCGGTACAATGAGCAGTTCTTC
CASSVGRYNEQFF
>TRBJ1-1|.|many|TRBV18
TGTGCCAGCTCACCACTCGAGGGACTGAACACTGAAGCTTTCTTT
CASSPLEGLNTEAFF
>TRBJ2-6|.|.|TRBV25-1
TGTGCCAGCGGTGAATGGCTTAGCCCCACTGGGGGCACTGGGGCCAACGTCCTGACTTTC
CASGEWLSPTGGTGANVLTF
>TRBJ1-1|.|many|TRBV7-6
TGTGCCAGCAGCTTAAGGCCAGGGGAGGAAGCTTTCTTT
CASSLRPGEEAFF
>TRBJ1-1|.|many|TRBV10-3
TGTGCCATCAGCTCGGACACTGAAGCTTTCTTT
CAISSDTEAFF
>TRBJ1-5|.|many|TRBV6-1
TGTGCCAGCTATCGAGCATCTGGAGAAAGCAATCAGCCCCAGCATTTT
CASYRASGESNQPQHF
>TRBJ1-1|TRBD1|few|TRBV4-1
TGCGCCAGCAGACCCAGGGACAGGGCATCCCTGAACACTGAAGCTTTCTTT
CASRPRDRASLNTEAFF
>TRBJ2-7|TRBD1|many|TRBV9
TGTGCCAGCAGCCCAAGGGGGCTGCCGGTCTCCTACGAGCAGTACTTC
CASSPRGLPVSYEQYF
>TRBJ2-7|.|.|TRBV20-1
TGCAGTTTCCGGGGGCAGATCTCCTTAGGCGAGCAGTACTTC
CSFRGQISLGEQYF
>TRBJ2-7|.|many|TRBV6-1
TGTGCCAGCAGAAACACCGGCCTCGGGGGATCCTACGAGCAGTACTTC
CASRNTGLGGSYEQYF